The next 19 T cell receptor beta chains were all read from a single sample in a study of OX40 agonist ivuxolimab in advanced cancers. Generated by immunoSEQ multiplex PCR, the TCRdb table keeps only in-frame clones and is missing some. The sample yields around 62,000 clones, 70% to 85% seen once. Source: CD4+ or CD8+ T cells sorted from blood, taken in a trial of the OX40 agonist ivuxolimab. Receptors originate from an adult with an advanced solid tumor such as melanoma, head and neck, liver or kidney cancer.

Written as DNA, the CDR3 is TGCGCCAGCAGCTCGGGGGGACAGGGGTACGAGCAGTACTTC. This gives the protein CASSSGGQGYEQYF. V is TRBV5-1 and J is TRBJ2-7, with 10 nucleotides matching TRBD1. Per the germline V gene, CDR1 is SGHRS and CDR2 is YFSETQ. V lost 3 bases and J lost 4; bases outside the gene matches: 4. CDR3 size: 14 residues.

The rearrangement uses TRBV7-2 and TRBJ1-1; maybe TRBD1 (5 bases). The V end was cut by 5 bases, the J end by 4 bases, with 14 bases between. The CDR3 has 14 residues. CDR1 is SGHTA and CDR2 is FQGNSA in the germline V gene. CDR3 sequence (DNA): TGTGCCAGCAGCCGACCATCCGGGGGCACTGAAGCTTTCTTT. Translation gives CASSRPSGGTEAFF.

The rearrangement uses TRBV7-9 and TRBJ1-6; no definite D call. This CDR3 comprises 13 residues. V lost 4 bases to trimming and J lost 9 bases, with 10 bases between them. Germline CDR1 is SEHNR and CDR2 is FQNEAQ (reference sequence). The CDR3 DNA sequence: TGTGCCAGCAGCTCCATTGGCTCTTCACCCCTCCACTTT. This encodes CASSSIGSSPLHF. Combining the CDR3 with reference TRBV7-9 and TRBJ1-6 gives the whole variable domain DTGVSQNPRHKITKRGQNVTFRCDPISEHNRLYWYRQTLGQGPEFLTYFQNEAQLEKSRLLSDRFSAERPKGSFSTLEIQRTEQGDSAMYLCASSSIGSSPLHFGNGTRLTVT.

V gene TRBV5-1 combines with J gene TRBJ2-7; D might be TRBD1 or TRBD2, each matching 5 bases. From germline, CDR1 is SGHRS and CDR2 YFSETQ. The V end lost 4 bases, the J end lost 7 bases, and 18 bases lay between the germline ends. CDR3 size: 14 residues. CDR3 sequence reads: CASSQPGPTEEQYF. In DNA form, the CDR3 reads TGCGCCAGCAGCCAACCGGGACCCACCGAAGAGCAGTACTTC. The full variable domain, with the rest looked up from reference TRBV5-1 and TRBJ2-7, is KAGVTQTPRYLIKTRGQQVTLSCSPISGHRSVSWYQQTPGQGLQFLFEYFSETQRNKGNFPGRFSGRQFSNSRSEMNVSTLELGDSALYLCASSQPGPTEEQYFGPGTRLTVT.

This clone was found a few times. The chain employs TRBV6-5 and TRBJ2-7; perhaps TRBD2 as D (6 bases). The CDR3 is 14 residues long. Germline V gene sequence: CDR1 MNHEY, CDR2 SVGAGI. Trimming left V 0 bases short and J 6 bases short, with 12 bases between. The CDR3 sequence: CASSYSISGGEQYF. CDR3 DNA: TGTGCCAGCAGTTACTCGATTTCCGGGGGCGAGCAGTACTTC.

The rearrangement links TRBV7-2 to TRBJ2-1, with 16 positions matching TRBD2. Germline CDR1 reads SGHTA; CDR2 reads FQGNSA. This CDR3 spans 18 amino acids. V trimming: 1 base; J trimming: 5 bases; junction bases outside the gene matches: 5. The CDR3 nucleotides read TGTGCCAGCAGCTTAGTTGGGACTAGCGGGGGGGGAAACAATGAGCAGTTCTTC. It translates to CASSLVGTSGGGNNEQFF.

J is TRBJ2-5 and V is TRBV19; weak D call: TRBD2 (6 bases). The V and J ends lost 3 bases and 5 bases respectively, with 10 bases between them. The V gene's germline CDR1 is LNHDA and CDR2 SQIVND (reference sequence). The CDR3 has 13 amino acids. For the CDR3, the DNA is TGTGCCAGTAGTATCCTCCGGGGGGAGACCCAGTACTTC. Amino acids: CASSILRGETQYF.

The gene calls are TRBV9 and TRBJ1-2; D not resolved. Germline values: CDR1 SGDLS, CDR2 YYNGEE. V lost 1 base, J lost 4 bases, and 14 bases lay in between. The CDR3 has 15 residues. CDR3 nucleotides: TGTGCCAGCAGCGTATCGGCAGGATTGGGCTATGGCTACACCTTC. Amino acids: CASSVSAGLGYGYTF. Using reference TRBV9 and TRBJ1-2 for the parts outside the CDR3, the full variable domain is DSGVTQTPKHLITATGQRVTLRCSPRSGDLSVYWYQQSLDQGLQFLIQYYNGEERAKGNILERFSAQQFPDLHSELNLSSLELGDSALYFCASSVSAGLGYGYTFGSGTRLTVV.

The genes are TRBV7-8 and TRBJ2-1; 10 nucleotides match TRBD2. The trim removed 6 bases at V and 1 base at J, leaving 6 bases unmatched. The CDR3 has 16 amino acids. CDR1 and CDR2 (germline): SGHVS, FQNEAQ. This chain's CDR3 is CASSPISGGSYNEQFF. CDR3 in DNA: TGTGCCAGCAGTCCCATTAGCGGGGGGTCCTACAATGAGCAGTTCTTC.

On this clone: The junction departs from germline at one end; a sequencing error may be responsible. CDR3 nucleotide sequence: TGTGCTAGCAGCTTTGACCCCTTAGGGACCCAGTACTTC. Translating gives CASSFDPLGTQYF. This chain connects TRBV7-7 to TRBJ2-5; unclear D gene. The CDR3 is 13 residues long. The germline V gene encodes CDR1 SSHAT and CDR2 FNYEAQ (reference sequence).

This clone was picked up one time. CDR3 DNA: TGTGCCAGCAGTGTCGGGACAGGGGGCGGCGAGCAGTACTTC. It is translated as CASSVGTGGGEQYF. V usage is TRBV6-1 and J usage is TRBJ2-7; the match to TRBD1 covers 12 bases. V was pared by 4 bases and J by 6 bases, with 4 bases of the junction left unmatched. Germline V gene lookup returns CDR1 MNHNS and CDR2 SASEGT. This CDR3 spans 14 amino acids.

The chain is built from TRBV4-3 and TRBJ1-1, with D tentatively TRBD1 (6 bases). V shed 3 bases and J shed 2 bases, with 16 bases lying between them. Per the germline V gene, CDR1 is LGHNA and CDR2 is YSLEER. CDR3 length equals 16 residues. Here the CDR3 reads CASSQGVDRVNTEAFF. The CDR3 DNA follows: TGCGCCAGCAGCCAGGGGGTGGACAGAGTCAACACTGAAGCTTTCTTT.

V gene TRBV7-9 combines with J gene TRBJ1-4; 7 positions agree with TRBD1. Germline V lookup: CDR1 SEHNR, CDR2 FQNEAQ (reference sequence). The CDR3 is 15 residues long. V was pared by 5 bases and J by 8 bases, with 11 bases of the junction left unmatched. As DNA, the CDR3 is TGTGCCAGCAGCAAGCCGGGACAGTTCTCCGAAAAACTGTTTTTT. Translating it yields CASSKPGQFSEKLFF.

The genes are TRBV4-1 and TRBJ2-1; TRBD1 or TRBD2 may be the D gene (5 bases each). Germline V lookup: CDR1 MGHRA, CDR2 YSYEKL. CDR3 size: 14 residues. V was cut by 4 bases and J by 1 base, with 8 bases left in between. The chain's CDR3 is CASSRDASYNEQFF. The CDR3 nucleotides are TGCGCCAGCAGCCGGGACGCTTCCTACAATGAGCAGTTCTTC.

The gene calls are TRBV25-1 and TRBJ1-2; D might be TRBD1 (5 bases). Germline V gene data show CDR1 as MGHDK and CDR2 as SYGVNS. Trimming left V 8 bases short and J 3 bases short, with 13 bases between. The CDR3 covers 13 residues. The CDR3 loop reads CASQGLGHYGYTF. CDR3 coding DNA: TGTGCCAGCCAGGGACTGGGGCACTATGGCTACACCTTC.

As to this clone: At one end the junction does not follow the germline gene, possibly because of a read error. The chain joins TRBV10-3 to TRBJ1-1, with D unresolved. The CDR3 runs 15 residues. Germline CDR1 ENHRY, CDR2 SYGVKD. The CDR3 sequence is CAISERTNGNAEAFF. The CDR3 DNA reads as TGTGCCATCAGTGAAAGAACGAACGGGAACGCTGAAGCTTTCTTT.

CDR3 in amino acids: CASSETGQGLATDTQYF. In DNA, the CDR3 is TGCGCCAGCAGCGAGACGGGACAGGGGCTCGCCACAGATACGCAGTATTTT. The V and J genes are TRBV5-1 and TRBJ2-3; 10 bases map to TRBD1. There are 17 residues in the CDR3. Germline CDR1 is SGHRS and CDR2 is YFSETQ. The trim removed 4 bases at V and 2 bases at J, leaving 10 bases unmatched.

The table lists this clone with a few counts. Here the CDR3 DNA reads TGTGCCAGCAGCCCGAAGCAGGACACAGATACGCAGTATTTT. It encodes CASSPKQDTDTQYF. The chain couples TRBV14 to TRBJ2-3; D is unclear. V was pared by 4 bases and J by 2 bases, with 10 bases between. The CDR3 is 14 amino acids. Germline CDR1 and CDR2: SGHDN and FVKESK.

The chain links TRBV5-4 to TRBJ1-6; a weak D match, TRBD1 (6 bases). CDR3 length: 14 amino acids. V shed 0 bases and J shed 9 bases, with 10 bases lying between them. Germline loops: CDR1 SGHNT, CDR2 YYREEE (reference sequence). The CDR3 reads CASSLEQGPSPLHF. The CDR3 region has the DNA TGTGCCAGCAGCTTGGAACAGGGCCCTTCACCCCTCCACTTT.